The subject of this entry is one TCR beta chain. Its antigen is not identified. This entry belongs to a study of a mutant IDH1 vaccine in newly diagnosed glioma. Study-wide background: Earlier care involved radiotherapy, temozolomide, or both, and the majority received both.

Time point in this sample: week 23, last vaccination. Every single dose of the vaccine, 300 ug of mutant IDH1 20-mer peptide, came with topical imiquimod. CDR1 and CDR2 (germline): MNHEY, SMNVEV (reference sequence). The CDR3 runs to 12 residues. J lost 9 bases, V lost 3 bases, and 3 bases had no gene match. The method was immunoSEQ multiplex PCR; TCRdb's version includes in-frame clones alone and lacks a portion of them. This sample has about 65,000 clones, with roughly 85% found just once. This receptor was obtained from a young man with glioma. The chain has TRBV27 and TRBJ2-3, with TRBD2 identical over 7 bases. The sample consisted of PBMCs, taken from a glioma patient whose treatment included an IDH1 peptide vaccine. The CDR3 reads CASSFEGGTQYF. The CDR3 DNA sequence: TGTGCCAGCAGTTTTGAGGGAGGGACGCAGTATTTT.